This TCR beta chain was obtained from a study of breast tumors, draining lymph nodes, adjacent tissues. MiXCR, run by TCRdb on the multiplex PCR reads, gives a single entry per CDR3 protein. Among roughly 80,000 distinct CDR3 sequences listed, approximately 19% were seen once. Study-wide findings and caveats: Compared with basal-like, luminal-like tumors shared significantly more repertoire with nontumor tissue. Tumor TCR diversity was below lymph nodes but above nontumor tissue. Findings are consistent with lymph node origin and intratumoral expansion of most tumor T cells.

Per the germline V gene, CDR1 is SNHLY and CDR2 is FYNNEI. V gave up 6 bases and J gave up 8 bases, with 13 bases separating them. The CDR3 is 13 residues long. Breast cancer patients provided tissue from their axillary draining lymph nodes. This clonotype was observed at least ten times. The antigen is unknown. The rearrangement links TRBV2 to TRBJ1-4; tentatively, D is TRBD1 (6 bases). This TCR derives from a female donor with breast cancer. Some clones in this sample may be carry-over from other donors' samples. The sample consisted of axillary lymph node tissue. The CDR3 DNA is TGTGCCAGCAGAGGGGGGTTGGGGGAAAAACTGTTTTTT. This sequence encodes CASRGGLGEKLFF.